This T cell receptor beta chain is drawn from a study of blood T cells in healthy people across ages. For the study at large: Template switching captured about one barcoded beta molecule per two T cells.

Healthy Russian Caucasian donors spanned ages roughly 6 to 90 years. Through a sample-barcoded 5' primer and a J-beta primer mix, a second PCR was run for about 6 to 12 cycles. TCRdb recomputed calls from the 5' RACE reads with MiXCR, one row per CDR3 protein. Among 920,000 or so distinct CDR3 sequences listed, roughly 45% were seen once. Input material: blood. This TCR was recovered from a woman aged 55-70 years in good health.

The CDR3 DNA follows: TGTGCCAGCAGTGAGCCGGGACAGGGAGCCTACGAGCAGTACTTC. It translates to CASSEPGQGAYEQYF. The chain carries TRBV25-1 and TRBJ2-7, with 9 bases identical to TRBD1. The trim removed 3 bases at V and 2 bases at J, leaving 5 bases unmatched. Germline CDR1 and CDR2: MGHDK and SYGVNS. CDR3 length equals 15 residues.